This TCR beta chain was recorded in a study of CD8 T cells in ankylosing spondylitis. Study results and caveats: From matched ankylosing spondylitis synovial fluid, disease-linked clones were reportedly recovered at significantly enriched levels. Earlier authors reported some of these motif variants in reactive arthritis synovial fluid and blood. What seemed typical of ankylosing spondylitis blood was a TCR beta motif built from eight highly homologous variants.

To note about this clonotype: Its specificity is unknown.

The CDR3 length is 16 residues. Per the germline V gene, CDR1 is SGHRS and CDR2 is YFSETQ. V lost 3 bases and J 4 bases, leaving 16 bases between the germline ends. Quantitative molecular-barcoded 5'-RACE generated the TCR beta libraries. TCRdb re-called the 5' RACE reads through MiXCR, storing one row per CDR3 protein. The sample comprises around 890,000 distinct CDR3 sequences, approximately 12% of which are singletons, and less than 0.65% rests with the top ten. The chain employs TRBV5-1 and TRBJ2-2; D is ambiguous. The sample was blood, either unsorted or a sorted T cell fraction (not recorded which). The source is a male donor with ankylosing spondylitis. DNA for the CDR3: TGCGCCAGCAGCTCTACGGGCGCCCTATCCACCGGGGAGCTGTTTTTT. Its protein is CASSSTGALSTGELFF.